This T cell receptor beta chain was recovered during a study of T cell responses to AZD1222 COVID-19 vaccine. Study at large: Combined were second doses at about 4 or about 12 weeks. Findings and limits, study-wide: Distributed over spike, vaccine-associated CD4 TCRs predominated at 160-218 and 743-854. There were mostly white British donors and more females than males, and clonal diversity was possibly underestimated. Only a handful of AZD1222 recipients, more than 5 in all, had baseline seropositivity.

CDR1 is SGHDT and CDR2 is YYEEEE in the germline V gene. V was shortened by 2 bases and J by 4 bases, with 10 bases between the two germline ends. The CDR3 has 14 residues. With regard to this clone: The target antigen is unknown.

Assay used: immunoSEQ multiplex PCR; TCRdb lists only in-frame clones, some missing. There are around 50,000 clones in the sample; 80% to 90% occur only once, and about a tenth lies in the top ten. This TCR came from an adult in good health. The chain joins TRBV5-6 to TRBJ2-1; D possibly corresponds to TRBD1 (6 bases). The sample consisted of peripheral blood, taken on day 0 of AZD1222 vaccination. This CDR3 reads CASSFWGRYNEQFF. The CDR3, as DNA: TGTGCCAGCAGCTTTTGGGGGCGGTACAATGAGCAGTTCTTC.